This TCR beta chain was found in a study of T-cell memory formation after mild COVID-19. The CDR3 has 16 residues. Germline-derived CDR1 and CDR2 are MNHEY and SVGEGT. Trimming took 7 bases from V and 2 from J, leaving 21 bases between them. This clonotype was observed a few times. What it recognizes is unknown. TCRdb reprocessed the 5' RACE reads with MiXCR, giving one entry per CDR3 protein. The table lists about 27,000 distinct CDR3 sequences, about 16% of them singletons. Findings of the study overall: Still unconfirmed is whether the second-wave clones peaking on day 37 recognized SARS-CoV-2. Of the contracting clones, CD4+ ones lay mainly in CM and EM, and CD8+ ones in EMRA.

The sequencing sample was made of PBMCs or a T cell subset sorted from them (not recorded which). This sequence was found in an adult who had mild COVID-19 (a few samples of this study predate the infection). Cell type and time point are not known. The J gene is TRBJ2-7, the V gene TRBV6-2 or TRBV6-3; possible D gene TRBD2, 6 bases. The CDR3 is CASKLKRDFTTYEQYF. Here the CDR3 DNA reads TGTGCCAGCAAACTCAAGAGGGACTTTACAACCTACGAGCAGTACTTC.